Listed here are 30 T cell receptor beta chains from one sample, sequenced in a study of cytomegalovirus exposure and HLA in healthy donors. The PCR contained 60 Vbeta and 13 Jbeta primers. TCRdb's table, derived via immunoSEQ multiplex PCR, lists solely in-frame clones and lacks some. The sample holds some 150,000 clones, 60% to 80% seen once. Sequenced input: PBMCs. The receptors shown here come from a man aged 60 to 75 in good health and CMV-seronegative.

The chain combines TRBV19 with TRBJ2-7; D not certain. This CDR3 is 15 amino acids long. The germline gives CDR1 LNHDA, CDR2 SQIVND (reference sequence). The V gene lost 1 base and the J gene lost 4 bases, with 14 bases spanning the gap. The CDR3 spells CASSIGTASAYEQYF. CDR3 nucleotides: TGTGCCAGTAGTATAGGTACGGCGAGCGCATACGAGCAGTACTTC.

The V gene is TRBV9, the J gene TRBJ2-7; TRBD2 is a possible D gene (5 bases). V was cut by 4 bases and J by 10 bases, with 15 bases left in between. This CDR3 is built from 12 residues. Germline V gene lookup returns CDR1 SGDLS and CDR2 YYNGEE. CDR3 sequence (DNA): TGTGCCAGCAGCAGAGGGCGCGGCCCCCAGTACTTC. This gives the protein CASSRGRGPQYF. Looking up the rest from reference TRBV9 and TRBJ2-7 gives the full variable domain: DSGVTQTPKHLITATGQRVTLRCSPRSGDLSVYWYQQSLDQGLQFLIQYYNGEERAKGNILERFSAQQFPDLHSELNLSSLELGDSALYFCASSRGRGPQYFGPGTRLTVT.

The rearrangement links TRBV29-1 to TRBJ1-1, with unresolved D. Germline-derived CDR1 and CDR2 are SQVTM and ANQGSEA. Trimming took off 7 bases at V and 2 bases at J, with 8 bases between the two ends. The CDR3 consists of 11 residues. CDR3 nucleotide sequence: TGCAGCGCCACAACAAACACTGAAGCTTTCTTT. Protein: CSATTNTEAFF.

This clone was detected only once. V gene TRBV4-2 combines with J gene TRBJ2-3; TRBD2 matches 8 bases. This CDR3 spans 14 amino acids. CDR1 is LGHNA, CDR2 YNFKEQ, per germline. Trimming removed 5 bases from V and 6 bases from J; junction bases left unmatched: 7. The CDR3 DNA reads TGTGCCAGCAGCGTAAGCGGGGGAGCGGATACGCAGTATTTT. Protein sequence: CASSVSGGADTQYF.

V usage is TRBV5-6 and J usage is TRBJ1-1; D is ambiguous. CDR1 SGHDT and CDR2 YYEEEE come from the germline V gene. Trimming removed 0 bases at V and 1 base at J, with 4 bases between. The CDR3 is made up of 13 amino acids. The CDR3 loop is CASSLAGNTEAFF. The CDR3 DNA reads TGTGCCAGCAGCTTGGCAGGGAACACTGAAGCTTTCTTT.

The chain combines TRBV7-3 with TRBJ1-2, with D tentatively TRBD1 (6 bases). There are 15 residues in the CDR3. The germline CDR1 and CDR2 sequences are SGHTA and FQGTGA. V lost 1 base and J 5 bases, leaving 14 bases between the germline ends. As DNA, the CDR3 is TGTGCCAGCAGCTTAAACGGTGGCAGGGGATATGGCTACACCTTC. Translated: CASSLNGGRGYGYTF. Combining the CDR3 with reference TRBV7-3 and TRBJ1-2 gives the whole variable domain GAGVSQTPSNKVTEKGKYVELRCDPISGHTALYWYRQSLGQGPEFLIYFQGTGAADDSGLPNDRFFAVRPEGSVSTLKIQRTERGDSAVYLCASSLNGGRGYGYTFGSGTRLTVV.

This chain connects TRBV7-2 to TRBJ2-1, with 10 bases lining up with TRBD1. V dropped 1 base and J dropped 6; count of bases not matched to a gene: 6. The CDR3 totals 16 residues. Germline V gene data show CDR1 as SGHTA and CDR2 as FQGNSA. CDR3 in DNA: TGTGCCAGCAGCTTAGTCGGGACAGGGGATTTCAATGAGCAGTTCTTC. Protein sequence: CASSLVGTGDFNEQFF. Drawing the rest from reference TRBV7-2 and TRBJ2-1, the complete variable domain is GAGVSQSPSNKVTEKGKDVELRCDPISGHTALYWYRQSLGQGLEFLIYFQGNSAPDKSGLPSDRFSAERTGGSVSTLTIQRTQQEDSAVYLCASSLVGTGDFNEQFFGPGTRLTVL.

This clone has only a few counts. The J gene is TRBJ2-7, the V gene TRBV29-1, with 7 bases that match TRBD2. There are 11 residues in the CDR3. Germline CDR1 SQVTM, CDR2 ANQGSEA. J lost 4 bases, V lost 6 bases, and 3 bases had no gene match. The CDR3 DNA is TGCAGCGTGGGGGGGGGTTACGAGCAGTACTTC. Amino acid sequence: CSVGGGYEQYF.

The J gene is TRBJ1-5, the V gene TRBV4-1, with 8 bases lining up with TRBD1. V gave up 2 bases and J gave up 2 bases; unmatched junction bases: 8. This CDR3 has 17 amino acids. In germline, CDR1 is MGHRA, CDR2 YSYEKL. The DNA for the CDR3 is TGCGCCAGCAGCCAAATTGTACAGGGGGTCGGCAATCAGCCCCAGCATTTT. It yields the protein CASSQIVQGVGNQPQHF.

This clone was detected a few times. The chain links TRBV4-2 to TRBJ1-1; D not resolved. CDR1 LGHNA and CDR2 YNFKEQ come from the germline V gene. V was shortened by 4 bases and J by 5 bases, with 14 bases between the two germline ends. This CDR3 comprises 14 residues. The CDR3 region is CASSLGGVLTEAFF. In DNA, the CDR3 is TGTGCCAGCAGCCTTGGAGGAGTCTTGACTGAAGCTTTCTTT.

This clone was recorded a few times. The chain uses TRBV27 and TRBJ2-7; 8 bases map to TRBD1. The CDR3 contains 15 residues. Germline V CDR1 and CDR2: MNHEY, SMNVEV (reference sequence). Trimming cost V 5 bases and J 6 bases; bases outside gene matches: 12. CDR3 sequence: CASSIRTGLGSEQYF. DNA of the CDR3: TGTGCCAGCAGTATACGGACAGGGTTGGGTAGCGAGCAGTACTTC.

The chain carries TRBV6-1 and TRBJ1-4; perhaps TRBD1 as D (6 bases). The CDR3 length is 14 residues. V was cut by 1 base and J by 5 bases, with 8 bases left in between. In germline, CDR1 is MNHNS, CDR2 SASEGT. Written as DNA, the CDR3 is TGTGCCAGCAGTGAAGTAACAGGGAATGAAAAACTGTTTTTT. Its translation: CASSEVTGNEKLFF.

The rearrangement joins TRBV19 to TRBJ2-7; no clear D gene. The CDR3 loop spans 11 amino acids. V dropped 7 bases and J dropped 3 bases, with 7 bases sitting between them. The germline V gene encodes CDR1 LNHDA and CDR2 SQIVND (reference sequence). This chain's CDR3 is CASNSGYEQYF. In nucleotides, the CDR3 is TGTGCCAGTAATTCGGGCTACGAGCAGTACTTC.

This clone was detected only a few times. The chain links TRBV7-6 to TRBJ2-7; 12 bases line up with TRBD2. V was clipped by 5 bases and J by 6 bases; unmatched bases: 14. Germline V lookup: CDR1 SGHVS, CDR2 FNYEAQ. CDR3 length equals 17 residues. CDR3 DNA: TGTGCCAGCAGCCGTAGGACTAGCGGGGACCCGTCCGCCGAGCAGTACTTC. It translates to CASSRRTSGDPSAEQYF.

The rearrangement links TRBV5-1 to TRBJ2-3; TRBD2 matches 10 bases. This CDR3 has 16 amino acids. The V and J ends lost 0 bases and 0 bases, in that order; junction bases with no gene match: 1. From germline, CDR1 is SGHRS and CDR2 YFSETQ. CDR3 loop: CASSLGLAGSTDTQYF. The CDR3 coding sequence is TGCGCCAGCAGCTTGGGACTAGCGGGTAGCACAGATACGCAGTATTTT.

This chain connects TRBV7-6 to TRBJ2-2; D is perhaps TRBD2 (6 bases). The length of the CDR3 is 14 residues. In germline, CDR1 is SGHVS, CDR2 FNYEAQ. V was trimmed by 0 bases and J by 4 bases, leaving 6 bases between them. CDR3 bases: TGTGCCAGCAGCTTAGCTAGCGGCACCGGGGAGCTGTTTTTT. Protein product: CASSLASGTGELFF. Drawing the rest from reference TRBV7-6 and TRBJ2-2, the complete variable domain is GAGVSQSPRYKVTKRGQDVALRCDPISGHVSLYWYRQALGQGPEFLTYFNYEAQQDKSGLPNDRFSAERPEGSISTLTIQRTEQRDSAMYRCASSLASGTGELFFGEGSRLTVL.

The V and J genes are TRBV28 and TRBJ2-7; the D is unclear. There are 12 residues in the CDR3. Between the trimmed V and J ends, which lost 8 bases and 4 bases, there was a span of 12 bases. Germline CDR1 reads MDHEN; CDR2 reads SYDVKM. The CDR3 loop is CASVPPKYEQYF. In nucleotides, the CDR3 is TGTGCCAGCGTCCCACCTAAATACGAGCAGTACTTC. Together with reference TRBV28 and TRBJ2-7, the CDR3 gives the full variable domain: DVKVTQSSRYLVKRTGEKVFLECVQDMDHENMFWYRQDPGLGLRLIYFSYDVKMKEKGDIPEGYSVSREKKERFSLILESASTNQTSMYLCASVPPKYEQYFGPGTRLTVT.

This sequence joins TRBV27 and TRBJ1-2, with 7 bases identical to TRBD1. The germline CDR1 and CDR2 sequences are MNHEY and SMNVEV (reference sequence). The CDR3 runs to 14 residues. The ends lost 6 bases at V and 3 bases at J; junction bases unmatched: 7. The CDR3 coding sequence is TGTGCCAGCAGACCACAGGGGAGCTACTATGGCTACACCTTC. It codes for CASRPQGSYYGYTF.

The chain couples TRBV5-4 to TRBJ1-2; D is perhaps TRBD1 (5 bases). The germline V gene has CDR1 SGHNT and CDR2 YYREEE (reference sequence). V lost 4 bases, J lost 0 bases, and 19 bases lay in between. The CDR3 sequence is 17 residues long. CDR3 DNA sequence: TGTGCCAGCAGCCTTGGGAAGGGGCCGTCCTCTAACTATGGCTACACCTTC. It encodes CASSLGKGPSSNYGYTF.

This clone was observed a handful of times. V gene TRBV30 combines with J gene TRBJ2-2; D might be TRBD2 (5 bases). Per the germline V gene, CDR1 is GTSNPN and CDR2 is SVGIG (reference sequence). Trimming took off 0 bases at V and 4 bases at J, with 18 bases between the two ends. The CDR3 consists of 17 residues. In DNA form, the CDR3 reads TGTGCCTGGAGTGTAGGCCCTAGCAGGAGCCTCACCGGGGAGCTGTTTTTT. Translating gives CAWSVGPSRSLTGELFF.

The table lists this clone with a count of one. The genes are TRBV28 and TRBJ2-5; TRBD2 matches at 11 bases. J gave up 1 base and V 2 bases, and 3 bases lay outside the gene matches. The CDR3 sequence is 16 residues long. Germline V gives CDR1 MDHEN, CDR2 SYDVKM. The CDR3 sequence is CASSLPGTSGQETQYF. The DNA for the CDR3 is TGTGCCAGCAGTTTACCCGGGACTAGCGGCCAAGAGACCCAGTACTTC.

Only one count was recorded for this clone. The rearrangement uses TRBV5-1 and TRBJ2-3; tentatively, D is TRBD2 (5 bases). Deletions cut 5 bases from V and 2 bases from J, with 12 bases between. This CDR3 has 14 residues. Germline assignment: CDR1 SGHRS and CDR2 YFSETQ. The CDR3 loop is CASSWTDFTDTQYF. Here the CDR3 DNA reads TGCGCCAGCAGTTGGACTGATTTCACAGATACGCAGTATTTT.

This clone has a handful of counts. CDR3 amino acids: CASSFQSVANEQFF. The DNA for the CDR3 is TGTGCCAGCAGTTTTCAGTCCGTAGCCAATGAGCAGTTCTTC. The chain joins TRBV27 to TRBJ2-1; D gene ambiguous. The germline V gene encodes CDR1 MNHEY and CDR2 SMNVEV (reference sequence). CDR3 length: 14 amino acids. V was pared by 3 bases and J by 6 bases, with 12 bases between.

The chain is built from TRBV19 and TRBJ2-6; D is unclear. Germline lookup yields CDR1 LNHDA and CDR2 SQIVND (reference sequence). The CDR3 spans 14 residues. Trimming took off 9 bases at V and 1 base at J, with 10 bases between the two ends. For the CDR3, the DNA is TGTGCCAGCAGGATTAAATCTGGGGCCAACGTCCTGACTTTC. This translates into CASRIKSGANVLTF.

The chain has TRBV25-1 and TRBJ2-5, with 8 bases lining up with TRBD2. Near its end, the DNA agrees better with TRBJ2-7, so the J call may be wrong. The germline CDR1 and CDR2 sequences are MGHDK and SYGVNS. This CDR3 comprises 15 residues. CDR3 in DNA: TGTGCCAGCAGTGAACCTACTAGCGGTTCCTACGAGCAGTACTTC. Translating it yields CASSEPTSGSYEQYF.

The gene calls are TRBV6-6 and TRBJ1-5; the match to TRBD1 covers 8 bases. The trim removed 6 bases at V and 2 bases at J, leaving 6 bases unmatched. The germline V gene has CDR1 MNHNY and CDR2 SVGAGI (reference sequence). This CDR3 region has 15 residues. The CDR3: CASRGTRGRNQPQHF. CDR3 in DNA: TGTGCCAGCAGGGGGACCAGGGGGCGCAATCAGCCCCAGCATTTT.

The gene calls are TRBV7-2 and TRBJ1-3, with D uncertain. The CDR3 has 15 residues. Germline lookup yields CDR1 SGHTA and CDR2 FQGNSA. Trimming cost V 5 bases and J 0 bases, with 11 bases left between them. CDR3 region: CASSPSRYSGNTIYF. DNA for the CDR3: TGTGCCAGCAGCCCCTCCCGGTACTCTGGAAACACCATATATTTT.

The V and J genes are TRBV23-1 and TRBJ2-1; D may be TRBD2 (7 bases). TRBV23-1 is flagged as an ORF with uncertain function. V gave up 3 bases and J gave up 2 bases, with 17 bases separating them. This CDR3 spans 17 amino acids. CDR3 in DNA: TGCGCCAGCAGTCACCCCATCCGGGGGGCCCCCTACAATGAGCAGTTCTTC. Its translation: CASSHPIRGAPYNEQFF.

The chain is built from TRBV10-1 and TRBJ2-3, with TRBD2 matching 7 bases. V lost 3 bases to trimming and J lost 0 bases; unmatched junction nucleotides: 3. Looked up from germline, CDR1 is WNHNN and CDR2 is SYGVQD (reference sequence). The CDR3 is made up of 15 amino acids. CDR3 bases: TGCGCCAGCAGTGACCCTAGCGGCAGCACAGATACGCAGTATTTT. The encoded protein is CASSDPSGSTDTQYF.

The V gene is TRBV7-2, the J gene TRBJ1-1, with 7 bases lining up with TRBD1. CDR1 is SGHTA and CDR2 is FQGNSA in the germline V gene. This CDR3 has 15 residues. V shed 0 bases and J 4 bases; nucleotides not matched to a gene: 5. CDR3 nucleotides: TGTGCCAGCAGCTTAGCGCCAGGGGGAGGCACTGAAGCTTTCTTT. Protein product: CASSLAPGGGTEAFF.